This T cell receptor (beta chain) was identified during a study of response to subunit inactivated influenza vaccine. The study's findings and limits: A suggestion made by the authors is that each seasonal influenza vaccination recruits few new T cells.

TCRdb reprocessed the RT-PCR reads via MiXCR and lists one record per CDR3 protein. The sample shows more than 450,000 distinct CDR3 sequences, about 10% of them seen only once. This clonotype showed up just a few times. The antigen is unknown. The V gene's germline CDR1 is SGHRS and CDR2 YFSETQ. The CDR3 spans 15 residues. V was clipped by 0 bases and J by 1 base, with 10 bases between them. This rearrangement joins TRBV5-1 to TRBJ1-1; perhaps TRBD1 as D (5 bases). The sequence was collected from a man over 45 who received an inactivated influenza vaccine. Sequenced here: PBMCs from blood, sampled on the day of vaccination. Here the CDR3 reads CASSLEWGGNTEAFF. The CDR3 bases are TGCGCCAGCAGCTTGGAATGGGGGGGGAACACTGAAGCTTTCTTT.